Shown below are 15 T cell receptor beta chains from a single sample sequenced in a study of vaccination and CD4 T cells after COVID-19. Oncomine TCR Beta short-read sequencing was applied to DNA from cultured CD4+ T cells. Using its own MiXCR run on the PCR reads, TCRdb lists one record per CDR3 protein. The data contain some 16,000 distinct CDR3 sequences, about half of them singletons. Their cognate antigens are unknown. Specified treatment: roughly 10-day PBMC culture with coronavirus spike peptide pools or control peptides (ViraFEST assay). The sequencing sample was made of CD4+ T cells from blood, cultured in vitro. Every receptor here comes from a human donor who had recovered from COVID-19.

The chain couples TRBV24-1 to TRBJ2-7; tentatively, D is TRBD1 (6 bases). CDR1 is KGHDR and CDR2 is SFDVKD in the germline V gene. V lost 9 bases to trimming and J lost 2 bases, with 10 bases between them. This CDR3 spans 12 amino acids. CDR3 residues: CATRGQTYEQYF. CDR3 nucleotide sequence: TGTGCCACCCGAGGACAGACCTACGAGCAGTACTTC.

This clonotype came up a few times. The J gene is TRBJ2-2, the V gene TRBV20-1; 10 bases are a match to TRBD2. The germline V gene has CDR1 DFQATT and CDR2 SNEGSKA (reference sequence). V was clipped by 6 bases and J by 0 bases; unmatched bases: 4. This CDR3 is 15 amino acids long. DNA of the CDR3: TGCAGTGCCGCACTAGCGGGGACGAACACCGGGGAGCTGTTTTTT. Translated, it gives CSAALAGTNTGELFF.

This clonotype was seen a handful of times. The J gene is TRBJ1-2, the V gene TRBV12-3 or TRBV12-4, with TRBD1 identical over 7 bases. V was pared by 5 bases and J by 2 bases, with 5 bases of the junction left unmatched. The CDR3 has 14 amino acids. CDR3 sequence: CASSLDRINYGYTF. For the CDR3, the DNA is TGTGCCAGCAGTCTGGACAGGATCAACTATGGCTACACCTTC.

The rearrangement joins TRBV11-3 to TRBJ2-7, with D possibly matching TRBD2 (6 bases). This CDR3 has 19 amino acids. Germline CDR1 reads SGHNT; CDR2 reads YENEEA. The V and J ends lost 4 bases and 0 bases respectively, with 25 bases between them. CDR3 nucleotide sequence: TGTGCCAGCAGCTCGAAGCGCTCGGGAGTGGCGGCGTTCTCCTACGAGCAGTACTTC. It codes for CASSSKRSGVAAFSYEQYF. The variable domain in full, completed from reference TRBV11-3 and TRBJ2-7, reads EAGVVQSPRYKIIEKKQPVAFWCNPISGHNTLYWYLQNLGQGPELLIRYENEEAVDDSQLPKDRFSAERLKGVDSTLKIQPAELGDSAVYLCASSSKRSGVAAFSYEQYFGPGTRLTVT.

This chain connects TRBV5-1 to TRBJ1-1; 7 bases map to TRBD1. The CDR3 extends over 19 amino acids. Per germline, CDR1 SGHRS and CDR2 YFSETQ. The trim removed 0 bases at V and 5 bases at J, leaving 19 bases unmatched. The DNA for the CDR3 is TGCGCCAGCAGCTTGGGAGCCGGGTGGGCAGGGGGTGCAGGGACTGAAGCTTTCTTT. This translates into CASSLGAGWAGGAGTEAFF.

This clonotype occurred a few times. This chain connects TRBV2 to TRBJ2-3, with TRBD2 matching over 12 bases. From germline, CDR1 is SNHLY and CDR2 FYNNEI. V trimming: 4 bases; J trimming: 4 bases; junction bases outside the gene matches: 9. This CDR3 comprises 17 residues. In DNA form, the CDR3 reads TGTGCCAGCAGTGCTCTAGCGGGAGGGCCAAGCGCAGATACGCAGTATTTT. This sequence encodes CASSALAGGPSADTQYF.

This clonotype was picked up a small number of times. The rearrangement links TRBV6-1 to TRBJ1-6; 8 bases are a match to TRBD1. V shed 8 bases and J 6 bases; nucleotides not matched to a gene: 6. The germline gives CDR1 MNHNS, CDR2 SASEGT. The CDR3 sequence is 14 residues long. This CDR3 is CASSRQGSNSPLHF. Here the CDR3 DNA reads TGTGCCAGCTCGCGACAGGGGAGTAATTCACCCCTCCACTTT.

A few counts support this clonotype. This sequence joins TRBV2 and TRBJ1-5; no reliable D call. V was pared by 1 base and J by 7 bases, with 8 bases between. The germline V gene has CDR1 SNHLY and CDR2 FYNNEI. The CDR3 is made up of 13 amino acids. The CDR3 loop reads CASSEGAEQPQHF. The CDR3 DNA sequence: TGTGCCAGCAGTGAAGGGGCCGAGCAGCCCCAGCATTTT.

This chain connects TRBV5-8 to TRBJ2-1; 8 bases are shared with TRBD2. The CDR3 runs to 17 residues. Germline V gene lookup returns CDR1 SGHTS and CDR2 YDEGEE. V shed 0 bases, J shed 8 bases, and the junction held 13 bases outside the gene matches. The CDR3 DNA reads TGTGCCAGCAGCTTGGAACGCGGCGCGGGAGGATTGGATGAGCAGTTCTTC. Translated, it gives CASSLERGAGGLDEQFF.

The V call is TRBV4-2, the J call TRBJ2-1; D gene unclear. Germline-derived CDR1 and CDR2 are LGHNA and YNFKEQ. The CDR3 sequence is 17 residues long. V shed 4 bases and J shed 5 bases, with 21 bases lying between them. DNA for the CDR3: TGTGCCAGCAGCCTAAGCTTTAGAAGAGGTCACGACAATGAGCAGTTCTTC. Translating it yields CASSLSFRRGHDNEQFF.

There are a few counts of this clonotype. The chain employs TRBV20-1 and TRBJ2-3; no clear D gene. V lost 2 bases and J 3 bases, leaving 9 bases between the germline ends. CDR1 and CDR2 (germline): DFQATT, SNEGSKA (reference sequence). This CDR3 region has 13 residues. CDR3 sequence: CSARHGITDTQYF. In nucleotides, the CDR3 is TGCAGTGCTAGACACGGAATTACAGATACGCAGTATTTT.

The rearrangement joins TRBV6-2 or TRBV6-3 to TRBJ2-5; 10 bases are shared with TRBD1. Germline CDR1 reads MNHEY; CDR2 reads SVGEGT. The CDR3 has 13 amino acids. V lost 7 bases to trimming and J lost 2 bases; unmatched junction nucleotides: 1. In DNA, the CDR3 is TGTGCCAGCAAGGACAGGGGGCAAGAGACCCAGTACTTC. This encodes CASKDRGQETQYF.

This clonotype was detected once. The genes are TRBV7-2 and TRBJ2-1; the D is unclear. The CDR3 spans 12 residues. Germline CDR1 is SGHTA and CDR2 is FQGNSA. Between the trimmed V and J ends, which lost 5 bases and 8 bases, there was a span of 10 bases. The CDR3 nucleotides are TGTGCCAGCAGCCCCCACAACTATGAGCAGTTCTTC. It specifies CASSPHNYEQFF. The full variable domain, rest sourced from reference TRBV7-2 and TRBJ2-1, is GAGVSQSPSNKVTEKGKDVELRCDPISGHTALYWYRQSLGQGLEFLIYFQGNSAPDKSGLPSDRFSAERTGGSVSTLTIQRTQQEDSAVYLCASSPHNYEQFFGPGTRLTVL.

This chain joins TRBV4-1 and TRBJ2-3, with 9 bases fitting TRBD2. The CDR3 has 16 residues. With 4 bases clipped from V and 1 base from J, the junction kept 6 bases outside the gene matches. Germline V lookup: CDR1 MGHRA, CDR2 YSYEKL. This chain's CDR3 is CASSRQWTSGTDTQYF. DNA of the CDR3: TGCGCCAGCAGCCGCCAGTGGACTAGCGGCACAGATACGCAGTATTTT.

The chain uses TRBV7-6 and TRBJ1-4, with D unclear. The CDR3 is 14 amino acids. CDR1 is SGHVS, CDR2 FNYEAQ, per germline. V lost 5 bases to trimming and J lost 0 bases, with 7 bases between them. For the CDR3, the DNA is TGTGCCAGCAGCCTTACTGCAACTAATGAAAAACTGTTTTTT. Encoded protein: CASSLTATNEKLFF.